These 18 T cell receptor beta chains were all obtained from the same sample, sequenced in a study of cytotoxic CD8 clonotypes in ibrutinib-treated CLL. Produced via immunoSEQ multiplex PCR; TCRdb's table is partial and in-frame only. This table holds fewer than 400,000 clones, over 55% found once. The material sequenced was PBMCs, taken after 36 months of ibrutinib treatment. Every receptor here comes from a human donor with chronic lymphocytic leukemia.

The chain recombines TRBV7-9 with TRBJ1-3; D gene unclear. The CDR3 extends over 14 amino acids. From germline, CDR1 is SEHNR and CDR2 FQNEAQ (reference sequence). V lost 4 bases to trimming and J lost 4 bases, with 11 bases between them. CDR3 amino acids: CASSSSGTGNTIYF. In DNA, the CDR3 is TGTGCCAGCAGCTCTTCTGGAACCGGAAACACCATATATTTT.

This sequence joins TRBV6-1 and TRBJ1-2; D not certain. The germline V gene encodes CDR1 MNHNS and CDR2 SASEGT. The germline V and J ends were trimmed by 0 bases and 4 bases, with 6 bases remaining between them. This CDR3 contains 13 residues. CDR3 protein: CASSEAFSYGYTF. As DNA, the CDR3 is TGTGCCAGCAGTGAAGCGTTCAGCTATGGCTACACCTTC.

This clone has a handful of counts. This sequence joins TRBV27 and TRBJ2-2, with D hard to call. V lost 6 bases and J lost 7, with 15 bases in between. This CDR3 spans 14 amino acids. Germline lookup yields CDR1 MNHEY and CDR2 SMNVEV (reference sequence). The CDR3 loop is CASSLSQASGELFF. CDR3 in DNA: TGTGCCAGCAGCCTCAGCCAGGCAAGCGGGGAGCTGTTTTTT.

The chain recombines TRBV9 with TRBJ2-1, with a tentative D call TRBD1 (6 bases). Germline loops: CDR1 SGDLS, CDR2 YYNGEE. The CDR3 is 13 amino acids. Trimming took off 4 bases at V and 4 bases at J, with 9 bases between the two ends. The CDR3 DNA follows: TGTGCCAGCAGCCCAACAGGGTACAATGAGCAGTTCTTC. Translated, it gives CASSPTGYNEQFF.

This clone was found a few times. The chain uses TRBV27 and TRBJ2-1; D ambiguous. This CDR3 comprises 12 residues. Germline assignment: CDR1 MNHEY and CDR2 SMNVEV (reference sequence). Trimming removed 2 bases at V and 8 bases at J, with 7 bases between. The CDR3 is CASSLPGYEQFF. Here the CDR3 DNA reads TGTGCCAGCAGTTTACCCGGCTATGAGCAGTTCTTC.

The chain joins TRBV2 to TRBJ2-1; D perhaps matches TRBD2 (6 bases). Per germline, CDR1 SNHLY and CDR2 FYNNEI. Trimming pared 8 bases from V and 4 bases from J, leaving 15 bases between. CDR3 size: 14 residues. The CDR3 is CASLSSGQYNEQFF. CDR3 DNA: TGTGCCAGCCTCTCGAGCGGGCAATACAATGAGCAGTTCTTC.

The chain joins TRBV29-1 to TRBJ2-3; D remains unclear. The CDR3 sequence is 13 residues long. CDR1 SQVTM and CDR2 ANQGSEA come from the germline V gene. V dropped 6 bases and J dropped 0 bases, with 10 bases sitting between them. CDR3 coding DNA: TGCAGCGTGGAGTGGGCCAGCACAGATACGCAGTATTTT. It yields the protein CSVEWASTDTQYF.

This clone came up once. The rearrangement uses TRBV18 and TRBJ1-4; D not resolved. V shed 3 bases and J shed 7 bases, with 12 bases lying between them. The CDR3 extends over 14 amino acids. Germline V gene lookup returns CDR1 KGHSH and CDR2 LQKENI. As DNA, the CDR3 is TGTGCCAGCTCACCGAAATATGGGTTTGAAAAACTGTTTTTT. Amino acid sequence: CASSPKYGFEKLFF. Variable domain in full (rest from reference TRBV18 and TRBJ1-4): NAGVMQNPRHLVRRRGQEARLRCSPMKGHSHVYWYRQLPEEGLKFMVYLQKENIIDESGMPKERFSAEFPKEGPSILRIQQVVRGDSAAYFCASSPKYGFEKLFFGSGTQLSVL.

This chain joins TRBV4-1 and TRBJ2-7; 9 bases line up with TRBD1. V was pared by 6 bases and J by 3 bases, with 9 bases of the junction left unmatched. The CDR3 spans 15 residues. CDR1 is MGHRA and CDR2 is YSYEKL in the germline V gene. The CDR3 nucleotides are TGCGCCAGCAGAGTCGTTGGGACAGGGCTCTACGAGCAGTACTTC. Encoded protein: CASRVVGTGLYEQYF.

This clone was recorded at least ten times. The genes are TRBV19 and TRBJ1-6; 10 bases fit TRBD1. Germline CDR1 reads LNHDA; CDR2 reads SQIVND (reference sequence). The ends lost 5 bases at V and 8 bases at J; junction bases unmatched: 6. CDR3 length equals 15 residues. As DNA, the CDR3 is TGTGCCAGTAGTTCACCAGGGACAGGGGATTCACCCCTCCACTTT. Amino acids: CASSSPGTGDSPLHF. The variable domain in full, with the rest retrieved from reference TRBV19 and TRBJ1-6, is DGGITQSPKYLFRKEGQNVTLSCEQNLNHDAMYWYRQDPGQGLRLIYYSQIVNDFQKGDIAEGYSVSREKKESFPLTVTSAQKNPTAFYLCASSSPGTGDSPLHFGNGTRLTVT.

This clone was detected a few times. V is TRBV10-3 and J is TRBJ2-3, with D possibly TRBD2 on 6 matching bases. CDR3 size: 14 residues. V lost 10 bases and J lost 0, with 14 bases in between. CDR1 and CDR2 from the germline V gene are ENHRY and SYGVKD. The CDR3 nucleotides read TGTGCCAGCGGGGCGAGGGTTAGCACAGATACGCAGTATTTT. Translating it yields CASGARVSTDTQYF.

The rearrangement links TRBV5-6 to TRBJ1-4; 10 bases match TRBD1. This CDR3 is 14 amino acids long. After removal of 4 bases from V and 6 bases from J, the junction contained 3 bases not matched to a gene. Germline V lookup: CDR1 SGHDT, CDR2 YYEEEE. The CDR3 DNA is TGTGCCAGCAGCGGGACAGGGGAGCATGAAAAACTGTTTTTT. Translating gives CASSGTGEHEKLFF.

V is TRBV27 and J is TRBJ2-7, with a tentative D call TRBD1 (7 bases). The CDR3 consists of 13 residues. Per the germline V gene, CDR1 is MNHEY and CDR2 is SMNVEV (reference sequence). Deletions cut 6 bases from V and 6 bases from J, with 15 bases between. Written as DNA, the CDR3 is TGTGCCAGCAGATACAGGGGAGGAAGCGAGCAGTACTTC. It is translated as CASRYRGGSEQYF.

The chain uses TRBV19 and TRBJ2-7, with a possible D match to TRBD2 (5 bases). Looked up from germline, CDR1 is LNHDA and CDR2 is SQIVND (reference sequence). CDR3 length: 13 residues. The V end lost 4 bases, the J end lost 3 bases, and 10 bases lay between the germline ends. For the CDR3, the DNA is TGTGCCAGTAGTACTGTTCGGGGCTACGAGCAGTACTTC. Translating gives CASSTVRGYEQYF.

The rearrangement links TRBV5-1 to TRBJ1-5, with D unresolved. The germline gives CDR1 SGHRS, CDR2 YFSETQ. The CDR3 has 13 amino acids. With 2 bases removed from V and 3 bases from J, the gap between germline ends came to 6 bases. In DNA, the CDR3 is TGCGCCAGCAGCTTAACGGCCAATCAGCCCCAGCATTTT. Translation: CASSLTANQPQHF.

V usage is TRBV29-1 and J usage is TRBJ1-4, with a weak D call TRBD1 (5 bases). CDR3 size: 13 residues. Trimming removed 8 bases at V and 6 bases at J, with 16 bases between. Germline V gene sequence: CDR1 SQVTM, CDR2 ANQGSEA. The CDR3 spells CSFTREGYEKLFF. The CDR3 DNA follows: TGCAGCTTCACAAGGGAGGGGTATGAAAAACTGTTTTTT.

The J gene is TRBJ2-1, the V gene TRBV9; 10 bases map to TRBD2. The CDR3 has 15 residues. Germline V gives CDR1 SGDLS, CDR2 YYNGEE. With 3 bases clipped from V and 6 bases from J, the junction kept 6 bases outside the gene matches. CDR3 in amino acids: CASSAGTSVFNEQFF. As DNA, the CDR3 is TGTGCCAGCAGCGCCGGGACTAGCGTTTTCAATGAGCAGTTCTTC.

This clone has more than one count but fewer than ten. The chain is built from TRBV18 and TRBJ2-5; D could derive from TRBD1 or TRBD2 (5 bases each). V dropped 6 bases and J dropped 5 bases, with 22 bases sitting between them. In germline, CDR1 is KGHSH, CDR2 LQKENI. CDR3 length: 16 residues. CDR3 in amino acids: CASSPLIGLREETQYF. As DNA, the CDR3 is TGTGCCAGCTCTCCTTTGATCGGCCTCAGGGAGGAGACCCAGTACTTC.